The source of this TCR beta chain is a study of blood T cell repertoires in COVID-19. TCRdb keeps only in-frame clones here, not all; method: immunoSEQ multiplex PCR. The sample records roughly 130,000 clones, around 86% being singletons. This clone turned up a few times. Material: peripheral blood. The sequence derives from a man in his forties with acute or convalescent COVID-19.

This chain's CDR3 is CASSEEGFTEAFF. DNA for the CDR3: TGTGCCAGCAGTGAGGAGGGGTTTACTGAAGCTTTCTTT. V is TRBV25-1 and J is TRBJ1-1; D possibly corresponds to TRBD1 (5 bases). V gave up 3 bases and J gave up 5 bases, with 10 bases separating them. This CDR3 is 13 amino acids long. The germline V gene encodes CDR1 MGHDK and CDR2 SYGVNS.